This TCR beta chain is from a study of T cells after yellow fever vaccination. Study-wide background: Fractions with few cells were prepared using SMART-Seq v4 Ultra Low Input.

Trimming stripped 5 bases from V and 4 bases from J, with 11 bases between. CDR3 length equals 13 residues. Germline CDR1 and CDR2: SEHNR and FQNEAQ (reference sequence). This clonotype was picked up a small number of times. TCRdb recomputed calls from the 5' RACE reads with MiXCR, one row per CDR3 protein. The table shows roughly 300,000 distinct CDR3 sequences, with about 7.8% occurring only once. The sequences come from PBMCs, collected more than 40 days after the first yellow fever vaccination. This clonotype was sampled from a man in his late teens or twenties who received the YFV17D yellow fever vaccine. The chain uses TRBV7-9 and TRBJ1-2; D is unclear. In DNA, the CDR3 is TGTGCCAGCAGCCTCGGAGACATCTATGGCTACACCTTC. Translation: CASSLGDIYGYTF. Filled out from reference TRBV7-9 and TRBJ1-2, the complete variable domain reads DTGVSQNPRHKITKRGQNVTFRCDPISEHNRLYWYRQTLGQGPEFLTYFQNEAQLEKSRLLSDRFSAERPKGSFSTLEIQRTEQGDSAMYLCASSLGDIYGYTFGSGTRLTVV.